Only a few counts were recorded for the clone carrying this T cell receptor beta chain. The data derive from a study of shared clonotypes between healthy human individuals. CD8 cells classed as naive were CD45RO-negative and positively selected for CCR7, excluding terminally differentiated effector memory CD45RA+ cells. Germline V lookup: CDR1 MNHEY, CDR2 SVGAGI. The CDR3 has 14 residues. The trim removed 4 bases at V and 5 bases at J, leaving 3 bases unmatched. Method: immunoSEQ multiplex PCR; TCRdb's copy keeps in-frame clones and lacks some. Seen here are some 600,000 clones, around 96% observed once, and the top ten hold roughly 0.12%.

The specimen sequenced was naive CD8+ T cells sorted from blood. J is TRBJ1-5 and V is TRBV6-5, with 9 bases matching TRBD1. The clonotype comes from a young woman in good health. CDR3 sequence (DNA): TGTGCCAGCAGTTGGGGACAGGGTTATCAGCCCCAGCATTTT. Its translation: CASSWGQGYQPQHF.